One and the same sample provided the 25 T cell receptor beta chains below, sequenced in a study of technical replicates of blood from several donors. Measured with immunoSEQ multiplex PCR; TCRdb has only the in-frame clones, and not every one. The sample includes tens of thousands of clones, around 94% seen only once; the top ten take under 0.5%. Sequencing was performed on T cells isolated from PBMCs. All receptors derive from a human donor in good health.

This chain links TRBV7-2 with TRBJ2-7, with unresolved D. Deletions cut 5 bases from V and 0 bases from J, with 11 bases between. Germline values: CDR1 SGHTA, CDR2 FQGNSA. This CDR3 spans 14 amino acids. The CDR3: CASSRDRVSYEQYF. In nucleotides, the CDR3 is TGTGCCAGCAGCCGCGACCGGGTCTCCTACGAGCAGTACTTC.

The chain employs TRBV7-9 and TRBJ2-7; possible D gene TRBD1, 6 bases. Trimming pared 1 base from V and 7 bases from J, leaving 14 bases between. This CDR3 is 14 amino acids long. Germline V gene sequence: CDR1 SEHNR, CDR2 FQNEAQ (reference sequence). The CDR3 reads CASSLGVGGWEQYF. Written as DNA, the CDR3 is TGTGCCAGCAGCTTAGGAGTAGGGGGTTGGGAGCAGTACTTC.

The chain employs TRBV27 and TRBJ1-2, with D possibly matching TRBD1 (5 bases). Looked up from germline, CDR1 is MNHEY and CDR2 is SMNVEV (reference sequence). CDR3 length: 13 amino acids. Trimming stripped 6 bases from V and 4 bases from J, with 12 bases between. CDR3 in amino acids: CASSWGRSYGYTF. CDR3 nucleotide sequence: TGTGCCAGCAGCTGGGGCCGGAGCTATGGCTACACCTTC.

The rearrangement links TRBV29-1 to TRBJ1-2, with 10 bases identical to TRBD1. Per germline, CDR1 SQVTM and CDR2 ANQGSEA. Trimming took 6 bases from V and 4 from J; bases not matched to a gene: 8. The CDR3 totals 14 residues. The CDR3 nucleotides are TGCAGCGTACAAGGACAGGGGGTTGGCTATGGCTACACCTTC. Its translation is CSVQGQGVGYGYTF.

This rearrangement joins TRBV9 to TRBJ2-7, with D maybe TRBD2 (5 bases). V was pared by 4 bases and J by 5 bases, with 13 bases between. This CDR3 is built from 13 residues. Germline CDR1 and CDR2: SGDLS and YYNGEE. The CDR3: CASSPGESHEQYF. CDR3 bases: TGTGCCAGCAGCCCTGGGGAGAGCCACGAGCAGTACTTC.

The gene calls are TRBV4-2 and TRBJ2-1, with D unresolved. CDR1 and CDR2 from the germline V gene are LGHNA and YNFKEQ. With 4 bases removed from V and 6 bases from J, the gap between germline ends came to 10 bases. The CDR3 length is 13 residues. CDR3 nucleotides: TGTGCCAGCAGCCCCATGGCTAGCAATGAGCAGTTCTTC. Translated, it gives CASSPMASNEQFF.

This clone was seen only once. This chain links TRBV18 with TRBJ2-1, with 14 bases identical to TRBD2. This CDR3 has 16 amino acids. V was clipped by 2 bases and J by 7 bases; unmatched bases: 4. Per the germline V gene, CDR1 is KGHSH and CDR2 is LQKENI. For the CDR3, the DNA is TGTGCCAGCTCACCAGGACTAGCGGGAGGTGGAAATGAGCAGTTCTTC. Protein: CASSPGLAGGGNEQFF.

The chain links TRBV13 to TRBJ2-2, with TRBD1 as a possible D gene (7 bases). V lost 5 bases, J lost 3 bases, and 13 bases lay in between. There are 15 residues in the CDR3. Germline V gene sequence: CDR1 PRHDT, CDR2 FYEKMQ (reference sequence). The CDR3 coding sequence is TGTGCCAGCAGCCTCGGAGGGGGCTACACCGGGGAGCTGTTTTTT. It specifies CASSLGGGYTGELFF.

J is TRBJ1-1 and V is TRBV9, with a tentative D call TRBD1 (5 bases). Looked up from germline, CDR1 is SGDLS and CDR2 is YYNGEE. The CDR3 is 13 residues long. V shed 4 bases and J shed 5 bases, with 12 bases lying between them. CDR3 coding DNA: TGTGCCAGCAGCTTGGGGCCTGGGACTGAAGCTTTCTTT. Encoded protein: CASSLGPGTEAFF.

The chain employs TRBV27 and TRBJ1-1, with 7 bases matching TRBD1. Trimming cost V 4 bases and J 0 bases; bases outside gene matches: 8. CDR1 and CDR2 (germline): MNHEY, SMNVEV (reference sequence). The CDR3 has 16 residues. For the CDR3, the DNA is TGTGCCAGCAGTTCCCAGGGGGTACCTATGAACACTGAAGCTTTCTTT. This codes for CASSSQGVPMNTEAFF.

This clone was counted a single time. The gene calls are TRBV12-5 and TRBJ2-2; D is possibly TRBD2 (6 bases). CDR3 length: 15 amino acids. The V end was cut by 5 bases, the J end by 6 bases, with 16 bases between. Germline V CDR1 and CDR2: LGHNT, FRNRAP. In DNA form, the CDR3 reads TGTGCTAGTGGTCCGTGGACCGGGAGCGCCGGGGAGCTGTTTTTT. Its protein is CASGPWTGSAGELFF. The whole variable domain, remainder taken from reference TRBV12-5 and TRBJ2-2, is DARVTQTPRHKVTEMGQEVTMRCQPILGHNTVFWYRQTMMQGLELLAYFRNRAPLDDSGMPKDRFSAEMPDATLATLKIQPSEPRDSAVYFCASGPWTGSAGELFFGEGSRLTVL.

The chain links TRBV19 to TRBJ2-1; weak D call: TRBD2 (5 bases). V lost 8 bases and J lost 5, with 19 bases in between. The length of the CDR3 is 15 residues. Germline V lookup: CDR1 LNHDA, CDR2 SQIVND (reference sequence). The CDR3 here is CASGPYRQRNNEQFF. In nucleotides, the CDR3 is TGTGCCAGTGGTCCCTATCGGCAGCGGAACAATGAGCAGTTCTTC.

The chain is built from TRBV9 and TRBJ2-7; D unresolved. The ends were cut back, 2 bases at V and 2 bases at J, with 14 bases in the middle. Germline V gene data show CDR1 as SGDLS and CDR2 as YYNGEE. The CDR3 loop spans 15 amino acids. For the CDR3, the DNA is TGTGCCAGCAGCGTTGGGCAGTCACACACCTACGAGCAGTACTTC. Translating it yields CASSVGQSHTYEQYF.

This rearrangement joins TRBV9 to TRBJ2-1; possibly TRBD1 for D (5 bases). The CDR3 contains 14 residues. Germline V lookup: CDR1 SGDLS, CDR2 YYNGEE. V gave up 0 bases and J gave up 5 bases, with 9 bases separating them. This chain's CDR3 is CASSVEWGDNEQFF. As DNA, the CDR3 is TGTGCCAGCAGCGTAGAATGGGGCGACAATGAGCAGTTCTTC.

The chain is built from TRBV10-3 and TRBJ1-3; no definite D call. Trimming removed 9 bases at V and 0 bases at J, with 9 bases between. Germline V lookup: CDR1 ENHRY, CDR2 SYGVKD. This CDR3 comprises 13 residues. Here the CDR3 DNA reads TGTGCCATTACAGACTACTCTGGAAACACCATATATTTT. Protein: CAITDYSGNTIYF.

The V gene is TRBV29-1, the J gene TRBJ2-7; D might be TRBD2 (6 bases). Germline CDR1 and CDR2: SQVTM and ANQGSEA. The V and J ends lost 0 bases and 6 bases respectively, with 18 bases between them. This CDR3 contains 15 residues. DNA for the CDR3: TGCAGCGTTGAAGATCCGGAGGGGAGGACGGGCGAGCAGTACTTC. Translated: CSVEDPEGRTGEQYF.

The V gene is TRBV27, the J gene TRBJ2-7; TRBD2 aligns across 9 bases. The CDR3 sequence is 15 residues long. Germline lookup yields CDR1 MNHEY and CDR2 SMNVEV (reference sequence). The V segment lost 6 bases and the J segment 3 bases; nucleotides outside the gene matches: 9. The CDR3: CASSLRTSAYYEQYF. The CDR3 DNA reads as TGTGCCAGCAGCCTCAGGACTAGCGCCTACTACGAGCAGTACTTC.

CDR3 loop: CASRVGQRAYGQYF. The CDR3, as DNA: TGTGCCAGCAGGGTTGGACAGCGAGCCTACGGACAGTACTTC. The chain couples TRBV6-5 to TRBJ2-7; D perhaps matches TRBD1 (6 bases). The CDR3 runs to 14 residues. CDR1 and CDR2 from the germline V gene are MNHEY and SVGAGI. Trimming shortened V by 6 bases and J by 10 bases, and 22 bases separated the two germline ends.

The chain combines TRBV15 with TRBJ2-6; no clear D gene. V lost 1 base, J lost 2 bases, and 12 bases lay in between. The CDR3 totals 17 residues. In germline, CDR1 is LNHNV, CDR2 YYDKDF (reference sequence). The CDR3, as DNA: TGTGCCACCAGCAGAGGTATACTTTCGCCTGGGGCCAACGTCCTGACTTTC. It specifies CATSRGILSPGANVLTF. Full variable domain (rest looked up from reference TRBV15 and TRBJ2-6): DAMVIQNPRYQVTQFGKPVTLSCSQTLNHNVMYWYQQKSSQAPKLLFHYYDKDFNNEADTPDNFQSRRPNTSFCFLDIRSPGLGDTAMYLCATSRGILSPGANVLTFGAGSRLTVL.

V gene TRBV6-1 combines with J gene TRBJ1-4, with 7 bases fitting TRBD1. The germline V gene has CDR1 MNHNS and CDR2 SASEGT. There are 19 residues in the CDR3. With 2 bases clipped from V and 7 bases from J, the junction kept 19 bases outside the gene matches. The CDR3 region has the DNA TGTGCCAGCAGTGAATGGCAAGGGATAAGGACAGGCAGATCTGAAAAACTGTTTTTT. This gives the protein CASSEWQGIRTGRSEKLFF.

The chain recombines TRBV11-2 with TRBJ1-4; maybe TRBD1 (5 bases). From germline, CDR1 is SGHAT and CDR2 FQNNGV. V lost 5 bases, J lost 8 bases, and 12 bases lay in between. This CDR3 has 13 amino acids. The DNA of the CDR3 is TGTGCCAGCAGCCCAGGGATAAAGGAAAAACTGTTTTTT. Protein: CASSPGIKEKLFF.

This chain uses TRBV30 with TRBJ1-1; D is unclear. This CDR3 contains 13 residues. Germline CDR1 and CDR2: GTSNPN and SVGIG (reference sequence). The germline V and J ends were trimmed by 0 bases and 4 bases, with 9 bases remaining between them. The CDR3 reads CAWSVAVTTEAFF. CDR3 DNA: TGTGCCTGGAGTGTAGCGGTTACCACTGAAGCTTTCTTT.

The V and J genes are TRBV11-3 and TRBJ2-2; 9 bases are a match to TRBD1. J gave up 5 bases and V 8 bases, and 15 bases lay outside the gene matches. Germline V gene data show CDR1 as SGHNT and CDR2 as YENEEA. The CDR3 has 17 amino acids. The CDR3 sequence: CASSSNPGTGRTGELFF. The CDR3 nucleotides are TGTGCCAGCTCTAGCAACCCCGGGACAGGGCGTACCGGGGAGCTGTTTTTT.

The gene calls are TRBV2 and TRBJ2-3; 9 positions agree with TRBD2. The V gene's germline CDR1 is SNHLY and CDR2 FYNNEI. The CDR3 sequence is 17 residues long. The J segment lost 5 bases and the V segment lost 1 base, leaving 10 bases of the junction unmatched. The CDR3 nucleotides are TGTGCCAGCAGTGAAGTAGGAATAGCGGGAGTCTTAGATACGCAGTATTTT. As protein: CASSEVGIAGVLDTQYF.

The chain employs TRBV14 and TRBJ2-4; TRBD1 matches at 9 bases. Germline CDR1 reads SGHDN; CDR2 reads FVKESK. The CDR3 extends over 12 amino acids. V gave up 8 bases and J gave up 7 bases; unmatched junction bases: 3. The CDR3 region is CASSTGGNIQYF. The CDR3 nucleotides read TGTGCCAGCTCGACAGGGGGGAACATTCAGTACTTC.